The next 13 T cell receptor beta chains were all read from a single sample in a study of blood T cell repertoires in COVID-19. TCRdb's table, derived via immunoSEQ multiplex PCR, lists solely in-frame clones and lacks some. The sample carries around 200,000 clones, 86% recorded once. Sequenced material: PBMCs or T cells enriched from blood (not recorded which). Source of these receptors: a woman aged 30 to 39 who had been exposed to COVID-19.

This chain links TRBV2 with TRBJ2-6; 7 positions match TRBD1. Trimming removed 7 bases from V and 1 base from J; junction bases left unmatched: 7. CDR1 and CDR2 (germline): SNHLY, FYNNEI. This CDR3 spans 16 amino acids. Here the CDR3 DNA reads TGTGCCAGCACCTACAGGGGTCAATCTGGGGCCAACGTCCTGACTTTC. Its translation: CASTYRGQSGANVLTF.

CDR3 sequence (DNA): TGCAGTGCGGAGCGGCGCTACGAGCAGTACTTC. Protein sequence: CSAERRYEQYF. The V call is TRBV20-1, the J call TRBJ2-7; possible D gene TRBD2, 5 bases. From germline, CDR1 is DFQATT and CDR2 SNEGSKA (reference sequence). The V gene lost 6 bases and the J gene lost 3 bases, with 9 bases spanning the gap. The CDR3 is 11 amino acids.

The gene calls are TRBV5-1 and TRBJ1-1, with TRBD1 matching over 7 bases. The V and J ends lost 0 bases and 6 bases, in that order; junction bases with no gene match: 8. Germline loops: CDR1 SGHRS, CDR2 YFSETQ. The CDR3 length is 15 residues. CDR3 DNA sequence: TGCGCCAGCAGCTTGGCTGGGACAGCGAAAGCTGAAGCTTTCTTT. Its protein product is CASSLAGTAKAEAFF.

This rearrangement joins TRBV19 to TRBJ1-2, with D possibly being TRBD1 (5 bases). Germline-derived CDR1 and CDR2 are LNHDA and SQIVND (reference sequence). This CDR3 region has 16 residues. Trimming took 4 bases from V and 5 from J, leaving 20 bases between them. CDR3 nucleotide sequence: TGTGCCAGTAGTACGGAGGGAGGAGCTAGGACATATGGCTACACCTTC. It specifies CASSTEGGARTYGYTF. Full variable domain (outside the CDR3, taken from reference TRBV19 and TRBJ1-2): DGGITQSPKYLFRKEGQNVTLSCEQNLNHDAMYWYRQDPGQGLRLIYYSQIVNDFQKGDIAEGYSVSREKKESFPLTVTSAQKNPTAFYLCASSTEGGARTYGYTFGSGTRLTVV.

The gene calls are TRBV5-5 and TRBJ1-3, with TRBD1 as a possible D gene (5 bases). Trimming took 0 bases from V and 2 from J, leaving 9 bases between them. Germline loops: CDR1 SGHKS, CDR2 YYEKEE (reference sequence). The CDR3 runs to 15 residues. The CDR3 loop is CASSLEGPAGNTIYF. The CDR3 bases are TGTGCCAGCAGCTTGGAGGGGCCAGCTGGAAACACCATATATTTT.

The rearrangement links TRBV7-9 to TRBJ2-7, with 9 positions matching TRBD1. Germline CDR1 and CDR2: SEHNR and FQNEAQ (reference sequence). The CDR3 contains 13 residues. The J segment lost 3 bases and the V segment lost 5 bases, leaving 2 bases of the junction unmatched. CDR3 bases: TGTGCCAGCAGCAAGACAGGGGGCTACGAGCAGTACTTC. Translating it yields CASSKTGGYEQYF.

The CDR3 here is CSAAGYTEAFF. CDR3 DNA sequence: TGCAGTGCAGCAGGGTACACTGAAGCTTTCTTT. The chain uses TRBV20-1 and TRBJ1-1, with D perhaps matching TRBD1 (5 bases). The CDR3 has 11 amino acids. V was cut by 6 bases and J by 3 bases, with 8 bases left in between. Germline V gene sequence: CDR1 DFQATT, CDR2 SNEGSKA (reference sequence).

The rearrangement joins TRBV5-1 to TRBJ1-6; 7 positions agree with TRBD1. J lost 7 bases, V lost 4 bases, and 5 bases had no gene match. Germline-derived CDR1 and CDR2 are SGHRS and YFSETQ. This CDR3 is 14 amino acids long. In nucleotides, the CDR3 is TGCGCCAGCAGCATCGGACAGGAGAATTCACCCCTCCACTTT. It specifies CASSIGQENSPLHF.

The chain combines TRBV5-8 with TRBJ2-1; D might be TRBD2 (7 bases). The V end lost 0 bases, the J end lost 6 bases, and 13 bases lay between the germline ends. Germline V lookup: CDR1 SGHTS, CDR2 YDEGEE. CDR3 size: 15 residues. Here the CDR3 DNA reads TGTGCCAGCAGCTTGGCGGGGGGCCCTGGCAATGAGCAGTTCTTC. It is translated as CASSLAGGPGNEQFF.

The chain has TRBV10-3 and TRBJ2-3; 14 positions agree with TRBD2. Germline V gene lookup returns CDR1 ENHRY and CDR2 SYGVKD. This CDR3 has 15 residues. The V gene end was trimmed by 6 bases and the J gene end by 4 bases; junction bases not matched to a gene: 3. This CDR3 reads CAISLTSGGADTQYF. In DNA form, the CDR3 reads TGTGCCATCAGCTTGACTAGCGGGGGGGCAGATACGCAGTATTTT.

The CDR3 region has the DNA TGTGCCAGCTCCCTGGGCGGGGGTCGGGAGCAGTACTTC. Translation gives CASSLGGGREQYF. The V gene is TRBV2, the J gene TRBJ2-7; 7 bases are a match to TRBD2. Unmatched junction bases numbered 11, after V lost 8 bases and J lost 7 bases. The CDR3 spans 13 residues. The germline CDR1 and CDR2 sequences are SNHLY and FYNNEI.

V gene TRBV5-8 combines with J gene TRBJ1-1; a possible D gene is TRBD1 (5 bases). This CDR3 spans 16 amino acids. V dropped 0 bases and J dropped 2 bases, with 14 bases sitting between them. Germline values: CDR1 SGHTS, CDR2 YDEGEE. The CDR3 loop is CASSLAGGGVNTEAFF. CDR3 nucleotides: TGTGCCAGCAGCTTGGCCGGGGGGGGTGTCAACACTGAAGCTTTCTTT.

The chain is built from TRBV3-1 (or the pseudogene TRBV3-2) and TRBJ1-2; D unclear. This CDR3 has 15 amino acids. V lost 1 base and J lost 0, with 9 bases in between. Germline CDR1 LGHDT, CDR2 YNNKEL (reference sequence). CDR3 region: CASSQGGIANYGYTF. The CDR3 DNA reads TGTGCCAGCAGCCAAGGCGGAATCGCTAACTATGGCTACACCTTC.